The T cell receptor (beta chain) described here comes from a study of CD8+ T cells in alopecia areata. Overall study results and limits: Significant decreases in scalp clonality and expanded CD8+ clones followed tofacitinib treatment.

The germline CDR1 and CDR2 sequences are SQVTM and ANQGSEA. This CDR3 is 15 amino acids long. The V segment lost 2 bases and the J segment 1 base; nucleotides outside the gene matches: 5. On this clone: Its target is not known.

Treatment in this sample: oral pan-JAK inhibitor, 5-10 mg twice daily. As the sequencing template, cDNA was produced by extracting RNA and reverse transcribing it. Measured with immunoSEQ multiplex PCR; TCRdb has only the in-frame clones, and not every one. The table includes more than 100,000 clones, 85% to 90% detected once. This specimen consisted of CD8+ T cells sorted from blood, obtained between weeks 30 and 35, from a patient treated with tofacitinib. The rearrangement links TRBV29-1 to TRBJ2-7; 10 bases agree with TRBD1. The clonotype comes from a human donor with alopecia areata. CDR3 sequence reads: CSVEKPGQGSYEQYF. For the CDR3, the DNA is TGCAGCGTTGAAAAGCCGGGACAGGGGTCCTACGAGCAGTACTTC.